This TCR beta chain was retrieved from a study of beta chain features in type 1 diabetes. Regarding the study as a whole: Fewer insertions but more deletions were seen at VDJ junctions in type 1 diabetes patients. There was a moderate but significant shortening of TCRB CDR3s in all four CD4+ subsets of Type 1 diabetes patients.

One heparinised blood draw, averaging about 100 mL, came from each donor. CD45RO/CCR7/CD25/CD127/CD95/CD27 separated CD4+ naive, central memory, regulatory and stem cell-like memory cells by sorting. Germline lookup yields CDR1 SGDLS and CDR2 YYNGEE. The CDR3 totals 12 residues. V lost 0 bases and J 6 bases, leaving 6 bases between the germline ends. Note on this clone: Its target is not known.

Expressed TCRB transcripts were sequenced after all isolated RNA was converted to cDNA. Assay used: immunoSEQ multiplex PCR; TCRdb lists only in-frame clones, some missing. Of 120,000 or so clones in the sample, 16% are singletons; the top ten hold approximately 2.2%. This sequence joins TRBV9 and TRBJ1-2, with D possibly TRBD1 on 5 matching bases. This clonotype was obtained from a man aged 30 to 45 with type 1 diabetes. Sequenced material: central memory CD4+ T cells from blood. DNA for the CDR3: TGTGCCAGCAGCGTAGTGGGGGATGGCTACACCTTC. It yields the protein CASSVVGDGYTF.